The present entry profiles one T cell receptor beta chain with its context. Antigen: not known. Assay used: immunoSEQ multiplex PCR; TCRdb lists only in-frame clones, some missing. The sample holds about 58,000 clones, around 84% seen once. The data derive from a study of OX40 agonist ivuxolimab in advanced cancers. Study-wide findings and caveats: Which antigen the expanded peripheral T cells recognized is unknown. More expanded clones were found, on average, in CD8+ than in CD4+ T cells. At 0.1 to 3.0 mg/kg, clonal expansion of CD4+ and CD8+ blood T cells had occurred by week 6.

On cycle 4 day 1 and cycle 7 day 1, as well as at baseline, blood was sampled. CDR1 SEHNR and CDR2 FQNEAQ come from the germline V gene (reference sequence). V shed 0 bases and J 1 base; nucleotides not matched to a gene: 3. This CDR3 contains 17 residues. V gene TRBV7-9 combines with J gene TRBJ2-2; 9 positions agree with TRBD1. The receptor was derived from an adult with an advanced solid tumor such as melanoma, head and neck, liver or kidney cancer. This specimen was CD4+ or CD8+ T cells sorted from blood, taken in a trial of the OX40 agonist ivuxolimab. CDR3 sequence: CASSLAWDRVNTGELFF. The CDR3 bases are TGTGCCAGCAGCTTAGCATGGGACAGGGTGAACACCGGGGAGCTGTTTTTT.